Following are 32 T cell receptor beta chains from one sample sequenced in a study of blood T cell repertoires in COVID-19. The table came from immunoSEQ multiplex PCR; TCRdb's copy has only in-frame clones and leaves some out. This sample has about 140,000 clones, with around 86% found just once. Sequences were obtained from peripheral blood. All receptors come from a human donor in a cohort sampled during active COVID-19.

The chain carries TRBV7-2 and TRBJ2-2; 11 bases match TRBD2. V shed 2 bases, J shed 0 bases, and the junction held 5 bases outside the gene matches. CDR3 length: 18 residues. CDR1 and CDR2 from the germline V gene are SGHTA and FQGNSA. The CDR3 DNA is TGTGCCAGCAGCTTAAAGGGGACTAGCGGAGCGAACACCGGGGAGCTGTTTTTT. Translated, it gives CASSLKGTSGANTGELFF.

This clone showed up just once. The CDR3 region is CASSFGGQGNQPQHF. DNA of the CDR3: TGTGCCAGCAGCTTCGGGGGACAGGGCAATCAGCCCCAGCATTTT. J is TRBJ1-5 and V is TRBV28; 8 nucleotides match TRBD1. The CDR3 has 15 residues. From germline, CDR1 is MDHEN and CDR2 SYDVKM. Losses at the gene ends were 6 bases for V and 2 bases for J; bases not matched to a gene: 6.

The rearrangement links TRBV5-1 to TRBJ2-7, with 8 bases lining up with TRBD2. V shed 6 bases, J shed 1 base, and the junction held 9 bases outside the gene matches. Germline lookup yields CDR1 SGHRS and CDR2 YFSETQ. The CDR3 runs 15 residues. CDR3 region: CASNPTSGNSYEQYF. As DNA, the CDR3 is TGCGCCAGCAACCCCACTAGCGGTAATTCCTACGAGCAGTACTTC.

The chain couples TRBV7-9 to TRBJ1-5; TRBD1 matches 8 bases. Germline CDR1 reads SEHNR; CDR2 reads FQNEAQ (reference sequence). V lost 9 bases to trimming and J lost 7 bases; unmatched junction nucleotides: 8. This CDR3 is 13 amino acids long. This chain's CDR3 is CASGQGAEQPQHF. In DNA form, the CDR3 reads TGTGCCAGTGGCCAGGGGGCCGAACAGCCCCAGCATTTT.

The chain couples TRBV6-5 to TRBJ1-5, with D perhaps TRBD1 (6 bases). V was clipped by 0 bases and J by 9 bases, with 15 bases between them. CDR3 length equals 15 residues. The germline V gene encodes CDR1 MNHEY and CDR2 SVGAGI. The CDR3 loop reads CASSYSSEGESPQHF. The CDR3 DNA sequence: TGTGCCAGCAGTTACTCGAGCGAGGGGGAATCGCCCCAGCATTTT.

J is TRBJ2-1 and V is TRBV10-1; D is perhaps TRBD2 (5 bases). Per germline, CDR1 WNHNN and CDR2 SYGVQD (reference sequence). Between the trimmed V and J ends, which lost 0 bases and 2 bases, there was a span of 11 bases. The CDR3 is made up of 16 amino acids. CDR3 region: CASSESRTGTYNEQFF. CDR3 bases: TGCGCCAGCAGTGAGTCCCGGACTGGAACCTACAATGAGCAGTTCTTC.

This rearrangement joins TRBV29-1 to TRBJ1-6; TRBD1 is a possible D gene (6 bases). V lost 8 bases and J lost 0, with 26 bases in between. This CDR3 region has 19 residues. Per germline, CDR1 SQVTM and CDR2 ANQGSEA. The CDR3 loop is CSRGTSRDPYISYNSPLHF. The CDR3 nucleotides are TGCAGCAGGGGGACCAGCAGGGACCCATACATCTCCTATAATTCACCCCTCCACTTT.

The rearrangement links TRBV9 to TRBJ2-3; D is unclear. The germline gives CDR1 SGDLS, CDR2 YYNGEE. Trimming stripped 2 bases from V and 5 bases from J, with 15 bases between. This CDR3 is 15 amino acids long. This CDR3 is CASSVLPDSEDTQYF. The CDR3 DNA sequence: TGTGCCAGCAGCGTGCTACCCGACTCGGAAGATACGCAGTATTTT.

The genes are TRBV7-2 and TRBJ2-3; the match to TRBD2 covers 9 bases. The V and J ends lost 5 bases and 2 bases, in that order; junction bases with no gene match: 5. CDR1 SGHTA and CDR2 FQGNSA come from the germline V gene. CDR3 length equals 15 residues. CDR3: CASSPRLAVTDTQYF. CDR3 DNA: TGTGCCAGCAGCCCCCGACTAGCGGTCACAGATACGCAGTATTTT.

The genes are TRBV7-2 and TRBJ2-1, with 9 bases identical to TRBD2. After removal of 3 bases from V and 4 bases from J, the junction contained 4 bases not matched to a gene. The CDR3 has 15 residues. CDR1 is SGHTA, CDR2 FQGNSA, per germline. CDR3 in amino acids: CASSFAGGPYNEQFF. Here the CDR3 DNA reads TGTGCCAGCAGCTTTGCGGGAGGGCCTTACAATGAGCAGTTCTTC.

The chain uses TRBV7-9 and TRBJ2-3; 9 bases agree with TRBD2. This CDR3 region has 17 residues. V gave up 5 bases and J gave up 2 bases; unmatched junction bases: 11. Germline V lookup: CDR1 SEHNR, CDR2 FQNEAQ (reference sequence). This CDR3 is CASSGGRLAGYTDTQYF. The CDR3 DNA is TGTGCCAGCAGCGGGGGGAGGCTAGCGGGATACACAGATACGCAGTATTTT.

The gene calls are TRBV5-1 and TRBJ2-7, with D possibly matching TRBD2 (6 bases). This CDR3 is 15 amino acids long. Germline values: CDR1 SGHRS, CDR2 YFSETQ. V shed 5 bases and J shed 3 bases, with 18 bases lying between them. CDR3 loop: CASRFSEGGVYEQYF. The CDR3 bases are TGCGCCAGCAGATTCTCGGAGGGAGGCGTCTACGAGCAGTACTTC.

This CDR3 reads CASSLTHVKPQYF. The CDR3 DNA follows: TGTGCCAGCAGCTTAACCCACGTAAAGCCGCAGTATTTT. The chain recombines TRBV7-8 with TRBJ2-3; D unresolved. The CDR3 covers 13 residues. Per germline, CDR1 SGHVS and CDR2 FQNEAQ. V lost 2 bases and J lost 10, with 13 bases in between.

In DNA, the CDR3 is TGCGCCAGCAGCTACACCGGGACAGGGGTGGATGAGCAGTTCTTC. It codes for CASSYTGTGVDEQFF. The V gene is TRBV5-1, the J gene TRBJ2-1, with 10 nucleotides matching TRBD1. Germline CDR1 SGHRS, CDR2 YFSETQ. Trimming cost V 3 bases and J 8 bases; bases outside gene matches: 8. The CDR3 runs 15 residues.

The chain couples TRBV11-2 to TRBJ2-7, with D perhaps matching TRBD1 (5 bases). Germline V lookup: CDR1 SGHAT, CDR2 FQNNGV. CDR3 size: 15 residues. Trimming pared 6 bases from V and 5 bases from J, leaving 20 bases between. Here the CDR3 reads CASRKGGAVPDEQYF. The CDR3 nucleotides read TGTGCCAGCAGAAAGGGTGGGGCGGTCCCCGACGAGCAGTACTTC.

This chain connects TRBV19 to TRBJ2-2; TRBD1 might be the D (6 bases). The V gene lost 5 bases and the J gene lost 2 bases, with 12 bases spanning the gap. Germline-derived CDR1 and CDR2 are LNHDA and SQIVND (reference sequence). The CDR3 totals 15 residues. CDR3 sequence reads: CASSLQGSNTGELFF. The CDR3 nucleotides read TGTGCCAGTAGTCTACAGGGTAGTAACACCGGGGAGCTGTTTTTT. Combining the CDR3 with reference TRBV19 and TRBJ2-2 gives the whole variable domain DGGITQSPKYLFRKEGQNVTLSCEQNLNHDAMYWYRQDPGQGLRLIYYSQIVNDFQKGDIAEGYSVSREKKESFPLTVTSAQKNPTAFYLCASSLQGSNTGELFFGEGSRLTVL.

V usage is TRBV7-9 and J usage is TRBJ1-2, with D perhaps TRBD1 (6 bases). Trimming cost V 5 bases and J 9 bases, with 16 bases left between them. Germline lookup yields CDR1 SEHNR and CDR2 FQNEAQ (reference sequence). The CDR3 runs to 13 residues. The CDR3 here is CASSHRQDGRYTF. The CDR3 bases are TGTGCCAGCAGCCACCGACAGGATGGGCGCTACACCTTC.

CDR3: CASSLLNTGELFF. The CDR3 DNA reads as TGTGCCAGCAGCCTCTTAAACACCGGGGAGCTGTTTTTT. The chain combines TRBV3-1 (or the pseudogene TRBV3-2) with TRBJ2-2, with D unresolved. The CDR3 covers 13 residues. Trimming left V 4 bases short and J 2 bases short, with 5 bases between. Germline CDR1 and CDR2: LGHDT and YNNKEL (reference sequence).

The chain is built from TRBV7-3 and TRBJ2-1; D possibly corresponds to TRBD2 (8 bases). The CDR3 contains 15 residues. CDR1 and CDR2 from the germline V gene are SGHTA and FQGTGA. The V gene lost 2 bases and the J gene lost 8 bases, with 16 bases spanning the gap. In DNA form, the CDR3 reads TGTGCCAGCAGCTTATTGGGTAGCGGGACAGATGAGCAGTTCTTC. It codes for CASSLLGSGTDEQFF.

The rearrangement uses TRBV20-1 and TRBJ1-2; tentatively, D is TRBD1 (6 bases). CDR3 length equals 11 residues. Germline lookup yields CDR1 DFQATT and CDR2 SNEGSKA (reference sequence). With 7 bases removed from V and 5 bases from J, the gap between germline ends came to 11 bases. CDR3 bases: TGCAGTGTACCACAGGGTTATGGCTACACCTTC. Its translation: CSVPQGYGYTF.

This chain uses TRBV6-2 or TRBV6-3 with TRBJ1-2, with D unresolved. Trimming took 0 bases from V and 6 from J, leaving 11 bases between them. Germline values: CDR1 MNHEY, CDR2 SVGEGT. CDR3 length equals 14 residues. The CDR3 reads CASSYSNSGNGYTF. The CDR3 DNA follows: TGTGCCAGCAGTTACTCAAATTCGGGTAATGGCTACACCTTC.

A few counts support this clone. The chain carries TRBV29-1 and TRBJ1-2; TRBD1 aligns across 8 bases. V trimming: 3 bases; J trimming: 8 bases; junction bases outside the gene matches: 11. Germline CDR1 and CDR2: SQVTM and ANQGSEA. The CDR3 is 14 amino acids. CDR3 sequence: CSVENRTGKRGYTF. CDR3 DNA sequence: TGCAGCGTTGAGAACCGGACAGGGAAGAGGGGCTACACCTTC.

The chain recombines TRBV19 with TRBJ1-2; no definite D call. Trimming took 5 bases from V and 3 from J, leaving 7 bases between them. This CDR3 comprises 12 residues. Looked up from germline, CDR1 is LNHDA and CDR2 is SQIVND (reference sequence). The CDR3: CASSPTYYGYTF. Here the CDR3 DNA reads TGTGCCAGTAGTCCTACCTACTATGGCTACACCTTC. Variable domain in full (rest from reference TRBV19 and TRBJ1-2): DGGITQSPKYLFRKEGQNVTLSCEQNLNHDAMYWYRQDPGQGLRLIYYSQIVNDFQKGDIAEGYSVSREKKESFPLTVTSAQKNPTAFYLCASSPTYYGYTFGSGTRLTVV.

The V gene is TRBV5-5, the J gene TRBJ2-7; the D gene is possibly TRBD1 (5 bases). The germline CDR1 and CDR2 sequences are SGHKS and YYEKEE (reference sequence). V lost 4 bases and J 6 bases, leaving 14 bases between the germline ends. The CDR3 contains 13 residues. In nucleotides, the CDR3 is TGTGCCAGCAGCCAGGGTCCCCAGAGCGAGCAGTACTTC. Amino acid sequence: CASSQGPQSEQYF.

The rearrangement joins TRBV6-5 to TRBJ2-7; D is ambiguous. This CDR3 is built from 15 residues. Trimming took 7 bases from V and 1 from J, leaving 17 bases between them. Germline CDR1 and CDR2: MNHEY and SVGAGI. CDR3 protein: CASKAYSSPSYEQYF. The CDR3 nucleotides are TGTGCCAGCAAGGCGTACAGTTCTCCATCCTACGAGCAGTACTTC.

The chain uses TRBV7-9 and TRBJ2-1, with 12 bases identical to TRBD2. The V and J ends lost 4 bases and 7 bases, in that order; junction bases with no gene match: 5. CDR3 length: 15 residues. From germline, CDR1 is SEHNR and CDR2 FQNEAQ (reference sequence). CDR3 nucleotides: TGTGCCAGCAGCTCGACTAGCGGGAGCGGGAATGAGCAGTTCTTC. As protein: CASSSTSGSGNEQFF.

The V gene is TRBV6-5, the J gene TRBJ2-7; 10 bases align to TRBD2. Germline V gene sequence: CDR1 MNHEY, CDR2 SVGAGI. V was pared by 4 bases and J by 7 bases, with 10 bases of the junction left unmatched. There are 15 residues in the CDR3. The CDR3 DNA sequence: TGTGCCAGCAGTTGGTCCGGACTAGCGGATGGGGAGCAGTACTTC. Protein: CASSWSGLADGEQYF.

This chain links TRBV15 with TRBJ2-1, with TRBD2 matching over 12 bases. V trimming: 3 bases; J trimming: 8 bases; junction bases outside the gene matches: 8. Looked up from germline, CDR1 is LNHNV and CDR2 is YYDKDF (reference sequence). This CDR3 comprises 16 residues. The CDR3 bases are TGTGCCACCAGCAGCCTAGCGGGAGGGCCGGTCCATGAGCAGTTCTTC. Encoded protein: CATSSLAGGPVHEQFF.

The chain couples TRBV6-5 to TRBJ2-7, with D uncertain. Looked up from germline, CDR1 is MNHEY and CDR2 is SVGAGI. Trimming removed 4 bases from V and 1 base from J, with 8 bases in between. The CDR3 sequence is 13 residues long. The CDR3 DNA is TGTGCCAGCAGTTTCCGCAGGTCCTACGAGCAGTACTTC. It specifies CASSFRRSYEQYF.

The rearrangement joins TRBV10-3 to TRBJ2-7; 14 bases are a match to TRBD2. The CDR3 consists of 17 residues. Germline V CDR1 and CDR2: ENHRY, SYGVKD. V lost 5 bases, J lost 0 bases, and 6 bases stayed unmatched. In nucleotides, the CDR3 is TGTGCCATCAGTCAGGGACTAGCGGGAGCCGGCTCCTACGAGCAGTACTTC. This translates into CAISQGLAGAGSYEQYF.

This rearrangement joins TRBV3-1 (or the pseudogene TRBV3-2) to TRBJ2-1; perhaps TRBD1 as D (5 bases). In germline, CDR1 is LGHDT, CDR2 YNNKEL (reference sequence). This CDR3 has 15 residues. V was trimmed by 1 base and J by 3 bases, leaving 10 bases between them. For the CDR3, the DNA is TGTGCCAGCAGCCAAGGCGCTAGGGGCTACAATGAGCAGTTCTTC. Its translation: CASSQGARGYNEQFF.

The chain uses TRBV7-2 and TRBJ2-5, with 10 positions matching TRBD2. CDR1 and CDR2 from the germline V gene are SGHTA and FQGNSA. V was clipped by 8 bases and J by 2 bases; unmatched bases: 8. The CDR3 covers 15 residues. CDR3 amino acids: CASGEAGGPQETQYF. The CDR3 coding sequence is TGTGCCAGCGGGGAAGCGGGAGGGCCTCAAGAGACCCAGTACTTC.